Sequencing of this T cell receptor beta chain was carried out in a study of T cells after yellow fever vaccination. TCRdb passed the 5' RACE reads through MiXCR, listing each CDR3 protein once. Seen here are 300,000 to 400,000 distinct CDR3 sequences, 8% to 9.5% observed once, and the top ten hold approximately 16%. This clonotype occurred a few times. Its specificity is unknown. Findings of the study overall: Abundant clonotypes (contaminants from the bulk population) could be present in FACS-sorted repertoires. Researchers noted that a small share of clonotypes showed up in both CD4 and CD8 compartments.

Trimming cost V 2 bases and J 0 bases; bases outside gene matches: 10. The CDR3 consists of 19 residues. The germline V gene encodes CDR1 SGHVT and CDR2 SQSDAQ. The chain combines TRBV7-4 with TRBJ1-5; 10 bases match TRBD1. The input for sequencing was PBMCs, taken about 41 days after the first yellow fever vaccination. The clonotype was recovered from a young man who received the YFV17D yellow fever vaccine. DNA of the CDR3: TGTGCCAGCAGCTTAATTGCGGGACAGGGGATCTATAGCAATCAGCCCCAGCATTTT. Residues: CASSLIAGQGIYSNQPQHF.